This T cell receptor (beta chain) was captured in a study of OX40 agonist ivuxolimab in advanced cancers. Study-wide background: Prior checkpoint blockade (anti-PD-1, anti-PD-L1 or anti-CTLA-4) was permitted; approximately 40% had it.

Data came from immunoSEQ multiplex PCR; TCRdb stores just in-frame clones and leaves some out. The table includes about 46,000 clones, approximately 90% detected once. Regarding the study as a whole: Antigen specificity was not determined for the expanded peripheral T cells.

Of note for this clone: Its matching antigen is unknown.

The ends lost 2 bases at V and 6 bases at J; junction bases unmatched: 9. CDR3 length: 15 residues. CDR1 is SEHNR and CDR2 is FQNEAQ in the germline V gene (reference sequence). A history of autoimmune disease or systemic immunosuppression excluded patients. The sequencing here drew on CD4+ or CD8+ T cells sorted from blood, taken in a trial of the OX40 agonist ivuxolimab. V usage is TRBV7-9 and J usage is TRBJ1-1; TRBD1 matches at 7 bases. This sequence was found in an adult with an advanced solid tumor such as melanoma, head and neck, liver or kidney cancer. CDR3 nucleotides: TGTGCCAGCAGCTTAAGCACAGGGGCAAACGCTGAAGCTTTCTTT. It codes for CASSLSTGANAEAFF.